The clone carrying this TCR beta chain was recorded many times. In the library, each TCR cDNA molecule bore its own unique molecular identifier. TCRdb itself ran the 5' RACE reads through MiXCR, one entry per CDR3 protein. The sample gives about 27,000 distinct CDR3 sequences, approximately 5.9% of which show up once; 20% to 25% is in the top ten. This specimen comes from a study of spatial heterogeneity in lung cancer. Germline V gene lookup returns CDR1 LGHNA and CDR2 YSLEER. The CDR3 totals 15 residues. V lost 1 base, J lost 1 base, and 7 bases lay in between. The time point is: blood at routine non-recurrence follow-up after resection. Material for sequencing was whole RNA from tumor, nontumor lung or frozen PBMC, left unsorted.

The TCR sequence derives from a female donor with early-stage non-small cell lung cancer. This chain joins TRBV4-3 and TRBJ1-4; D remains ambiguous. The sample was PBMCs, taken at follow-up. The DNA of the CDR3 is TGCGCCAGCAGCCAAGGAAGGTTAACTAATGAAAAACTGTTTTTT. Its protein is CASSQGRLTNEKLFF.